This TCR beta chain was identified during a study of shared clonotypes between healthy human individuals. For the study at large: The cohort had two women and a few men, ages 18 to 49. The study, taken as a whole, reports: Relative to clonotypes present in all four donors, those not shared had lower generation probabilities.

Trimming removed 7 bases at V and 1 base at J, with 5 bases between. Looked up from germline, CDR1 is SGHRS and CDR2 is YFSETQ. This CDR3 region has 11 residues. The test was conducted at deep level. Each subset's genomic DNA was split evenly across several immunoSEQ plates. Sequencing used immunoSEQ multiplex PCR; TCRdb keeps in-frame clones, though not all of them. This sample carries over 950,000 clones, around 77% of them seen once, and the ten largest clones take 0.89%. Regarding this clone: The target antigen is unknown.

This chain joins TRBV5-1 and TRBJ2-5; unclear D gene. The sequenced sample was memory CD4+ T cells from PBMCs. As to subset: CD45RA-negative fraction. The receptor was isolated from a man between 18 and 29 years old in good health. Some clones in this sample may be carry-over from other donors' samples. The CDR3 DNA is TGCGCCAGCGGACCCCAAGAGACCCAGTACTTC. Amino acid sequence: CASGPQETQYF. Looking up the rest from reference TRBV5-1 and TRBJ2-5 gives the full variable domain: KAGVTQTPRYLIKTRGQQVTLSCSPISGHRSVSWYQQTPGQGLQFLFEYFSETQRNKGNFPGRFSGRQFSNSRSEMNVSTLELGDSALYLCASGPQETQYFGPGTRLLVL.